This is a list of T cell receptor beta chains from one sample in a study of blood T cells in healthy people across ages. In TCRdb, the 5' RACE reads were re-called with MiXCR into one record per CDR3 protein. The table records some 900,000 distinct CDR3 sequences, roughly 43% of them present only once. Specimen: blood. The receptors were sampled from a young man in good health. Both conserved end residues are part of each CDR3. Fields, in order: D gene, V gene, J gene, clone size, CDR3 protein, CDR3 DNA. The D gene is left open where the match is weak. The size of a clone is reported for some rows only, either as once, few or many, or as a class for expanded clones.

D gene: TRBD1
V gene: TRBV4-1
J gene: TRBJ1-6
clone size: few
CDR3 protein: CASSPTRDRVSPLHF
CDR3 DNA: TGCGCCAGCAGCCCGACCCGGGACAGGGTTTCACCCCTCCACTTT

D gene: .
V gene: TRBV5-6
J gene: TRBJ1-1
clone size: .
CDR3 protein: CASSLVEMNTEAFF
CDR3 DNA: TGTGCCAGCAGCTTGGTGGAGATGAACACTGAAGCTTTCTTT

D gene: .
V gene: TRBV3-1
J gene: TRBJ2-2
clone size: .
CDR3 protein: CASSQVGGLSTGELFF
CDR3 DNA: TGTGCCAGCAGCCAAGTCGGGGGGCTGAGCACCGGGGAGCTGTTTTTT

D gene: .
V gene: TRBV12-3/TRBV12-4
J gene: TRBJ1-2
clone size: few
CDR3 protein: CASRPGEANYGYTF
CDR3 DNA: TGTGCCAGCAGGCCAGGGGAAGCTAACTATGGCTACACCTTC

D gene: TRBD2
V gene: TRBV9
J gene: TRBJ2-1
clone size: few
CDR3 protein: CASSVGEAGGLYEQFF
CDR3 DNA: TGTGCCAGCAGCGTAGGGGAAGCGGGGGGGCTATATGAGCAGTTCTTC

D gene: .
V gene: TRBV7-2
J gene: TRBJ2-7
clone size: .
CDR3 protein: CASGEGSERGTYKQYF
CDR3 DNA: TGTGCCAGCGGCGAAGGCTCGGAACGGGGGACCTACAAGCAGTACTTC

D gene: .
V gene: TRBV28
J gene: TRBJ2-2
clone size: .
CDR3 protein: CGAEGTNTGELFF
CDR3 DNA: TGTGGGGCGGAGGGTACGAACACCGGGGAGCTGTTTTTT

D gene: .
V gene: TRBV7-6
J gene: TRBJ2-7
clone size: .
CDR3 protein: CASSHSSEEQYF
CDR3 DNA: TGTGCCAGCAGCCATTCCTCTGAGGAGCAGTACTTC

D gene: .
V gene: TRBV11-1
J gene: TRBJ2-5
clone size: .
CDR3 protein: CASSVSDSTEQYF
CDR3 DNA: TGTGCCAGCAGCGTATCGGACAGCACAGAGCAGTACTTC

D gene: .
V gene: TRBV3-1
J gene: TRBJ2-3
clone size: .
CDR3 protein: CASSRIGDTQYF
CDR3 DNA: TGTGCCAGCAGCCGGATAGGCGATACGCAGTATTTT

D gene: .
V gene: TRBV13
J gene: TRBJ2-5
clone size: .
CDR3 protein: CASSHIYTGRGETQYF
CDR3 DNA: TGTGCCAGCAGCCACATTTATACAGGGCGGGGAGAGACCCAGTACTTC

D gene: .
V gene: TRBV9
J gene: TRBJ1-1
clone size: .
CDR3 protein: CASSIAQGSGTEAFF
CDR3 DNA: TGTGCCAGCAGCATAGCTCAAGGGTCCGGGACTGAAGCTTTCTTT

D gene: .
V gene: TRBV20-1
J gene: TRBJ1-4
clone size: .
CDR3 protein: CSARGATNEKLFF
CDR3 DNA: TGCAGTGCCCGGGGTGCAACTAATGAAAAACTGTTTTTT

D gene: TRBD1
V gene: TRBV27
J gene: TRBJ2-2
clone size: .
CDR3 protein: CASSLSPGQYTGELFF
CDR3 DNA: TGTGCCAGCAGTTTGAGCCCGGGACAGTACACCGGGGAGCTGTTTTTT

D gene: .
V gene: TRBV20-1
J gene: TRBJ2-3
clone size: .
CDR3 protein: CSPPPWSTDTQYF
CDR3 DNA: TGCAGCCCCCCCCCATGGTCCACAGATACGCAGTATTTT

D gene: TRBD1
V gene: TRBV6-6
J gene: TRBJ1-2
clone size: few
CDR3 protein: CATRTGGYGYTF
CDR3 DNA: TGTGCCACTAGGACAGGCGGTTATGGCTACACCTTC

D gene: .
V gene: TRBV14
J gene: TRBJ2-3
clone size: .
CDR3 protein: CASSQVAGQATDTQYF
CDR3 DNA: TGTGCCAGCAGCCAAGTAGCGGGACAGGCGACAGATACGCAGTATTTT

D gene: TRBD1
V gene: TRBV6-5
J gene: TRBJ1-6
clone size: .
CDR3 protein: CASSYSVPGGGFNSPLHF
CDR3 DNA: TGTGCCAGCAGTTACTCTGTCCCCGGAGGGGGCTTTAATTCACCCCTCCACTTT

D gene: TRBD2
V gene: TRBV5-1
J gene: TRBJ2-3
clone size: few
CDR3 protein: CASSSSPLTSGRDTQYF
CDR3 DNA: TGCGCCAGCAGCTCCTCACCATTGACTAGCGGGCGAGATACGCAGTATTTT

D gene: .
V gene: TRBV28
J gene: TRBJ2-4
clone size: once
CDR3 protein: CASSPPLAKNIQYF
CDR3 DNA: TGTGCCAGCAGTCCCCCTCTAGCCAAAAACATTCAGTACTTC

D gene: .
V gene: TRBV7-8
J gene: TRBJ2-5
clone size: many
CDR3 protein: CASSSIEQAFEETQYF
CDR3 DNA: TGTGCCAGCAGCTCCATCGAACAGGCTTTCGAAGAGACCCAGTACTTC

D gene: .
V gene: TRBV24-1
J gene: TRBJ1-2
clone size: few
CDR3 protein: CATRGLHGYTF
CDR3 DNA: TGTGCCACCAGGGGCCTGCATGGCTACACCTTC

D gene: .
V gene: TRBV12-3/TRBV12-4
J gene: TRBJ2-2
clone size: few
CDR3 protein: CASRGDTRNTGELFF
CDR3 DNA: TGTGCCAGCAGGGGGGACACACGGAACACCGGGGAGCTGTTTTTT

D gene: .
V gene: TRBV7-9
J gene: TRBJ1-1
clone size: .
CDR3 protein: CASSFGAETEAFF
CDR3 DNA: TGTGCCAGCAGCTTTGGGGCGGAGACTGAAGCTTTCTTT

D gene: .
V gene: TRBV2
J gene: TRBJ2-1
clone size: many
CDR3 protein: CASRRGTNNEQFF
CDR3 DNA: TGTGCCAGCAGGAGGGGGACCAACAATGAGCAGTTCTTC

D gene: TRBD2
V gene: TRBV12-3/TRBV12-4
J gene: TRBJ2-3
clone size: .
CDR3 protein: CASSEETSVPADTQYF
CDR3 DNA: TGTGCCAGCAGTGAGGAGACTAGCGTGCCCGCAGATACGCAGTATTTT